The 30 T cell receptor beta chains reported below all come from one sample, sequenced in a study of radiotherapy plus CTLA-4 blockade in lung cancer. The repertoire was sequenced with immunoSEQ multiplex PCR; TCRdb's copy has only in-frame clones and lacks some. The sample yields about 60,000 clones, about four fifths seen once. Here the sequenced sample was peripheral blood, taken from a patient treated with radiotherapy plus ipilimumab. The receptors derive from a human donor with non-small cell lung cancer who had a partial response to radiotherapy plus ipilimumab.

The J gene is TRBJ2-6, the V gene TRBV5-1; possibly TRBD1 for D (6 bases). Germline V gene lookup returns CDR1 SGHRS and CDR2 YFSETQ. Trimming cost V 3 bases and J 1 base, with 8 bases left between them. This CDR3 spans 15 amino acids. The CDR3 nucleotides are TGCGCCAGCAGCTGGACAGTTTCTGGGGCCAACGTCCTGACTTTC. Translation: CASSWTVSGANVLTF.

DNA of the CDR3: TGCAGCGTTAGGGGTGGGGATACGCAGTATTTT. This sequence encodes CSVRGGDTQYF. This chain connects TRBV29-1 to TRBJ2-3; TRBD1 is a possible D gene (5 bases). CDR1 SQVTM and CDR2 ANQGSEA come from the germline V gene. The CDR3 has 11 residues. V was shortened by 5 bases and J by 6 bases, with 9 bases between the two germline ends.

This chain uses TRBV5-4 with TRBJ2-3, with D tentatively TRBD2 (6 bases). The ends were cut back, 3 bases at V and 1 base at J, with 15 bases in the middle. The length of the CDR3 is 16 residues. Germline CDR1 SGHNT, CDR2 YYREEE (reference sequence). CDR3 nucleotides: TGTGCCAGCAGCTGGGACTCTTCCCTGGGCACAGATACGCAGTATTTT. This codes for CASSWDSSLGTDTQYF. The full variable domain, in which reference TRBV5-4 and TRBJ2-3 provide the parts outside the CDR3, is ETGVTQSPTHLIKTRGQQVTLRCSSQSGHNTVSWYQQALGQGPQFIFQYYREEENGRGNFPPRFSGLQFPNYSSELNVNALELDDSALYLCASSWDSSLGTDTQYFGPGTRLTVL.

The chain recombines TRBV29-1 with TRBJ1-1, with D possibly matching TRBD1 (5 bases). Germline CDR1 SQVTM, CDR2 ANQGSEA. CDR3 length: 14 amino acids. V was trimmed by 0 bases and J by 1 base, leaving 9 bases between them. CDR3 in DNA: TGCAGCGTTGAAGAGGACGGACAGAACACTGAAGCTTTCTTT. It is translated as CSVEEDGQNTEAFF. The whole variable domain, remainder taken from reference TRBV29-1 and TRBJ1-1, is SAVISQKPSRDICQRGTSLTIQCQVDSQVTMMFWYRQQPGQSLTLIATANQGSEATYESGFVIDKFPISRPNLTFSTLTVSNMSPEDSSIYLCSVEEDGQNTEAFFGQGTRLTVV.

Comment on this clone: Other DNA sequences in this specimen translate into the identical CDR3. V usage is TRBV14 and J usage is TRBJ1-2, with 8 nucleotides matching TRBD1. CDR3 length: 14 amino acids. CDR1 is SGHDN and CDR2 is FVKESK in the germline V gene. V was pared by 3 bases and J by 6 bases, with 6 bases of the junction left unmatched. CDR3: CASSHGQGRDGYTF. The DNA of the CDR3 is TGTGCCAGCAGCCATGGACAGGGAAGGGATGGCTACACCTTC.

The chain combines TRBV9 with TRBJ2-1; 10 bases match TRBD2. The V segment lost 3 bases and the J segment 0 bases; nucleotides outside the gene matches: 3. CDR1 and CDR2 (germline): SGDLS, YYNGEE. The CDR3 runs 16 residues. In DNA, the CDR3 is TGTGCCAGCAGCGCCCGGACTAGCGGCTCCTACAATGAGCAGTTCTTC. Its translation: CASSARTSGSYNEQFF.

CDR3: CASSPPHTDTQYF. CDR3 coding DNA: TGTGCCAGCAGTCCCCCCCACACAGATACGCAGTATTTT. V and J are TRBV28 and TRBJ2-3, with D uncertain. The germline V gene has CDR1 MDHEN and CDR2 SYDVKM. V lost 5 bases and J lost 2, with 8 bases in between. This CDR3 is built from 13 residues.

CDR3 sequence reads: CASSWLGSGSRRSYNEQFF. The DNA of the CDR3 is TGTGCCAGCAGCTGGTTGGGTAGCGGGAGTCGGAGGTCCTACAATGAGCAGTTCTTC. The chain links TRBV5-4 to TRBJ2-1; 9 bases are a match to TRBD2. The V and J ends lost 3 bases and 1 base, in that order; junction bases with no gene match: 14. From germline, CDR1 is SGHNT and CDR2 YYREEE (reference sequence). The length of the CDR3 is 19 residues.

In nucleotides, the CDR3 is TGTGCCAGCAGCTTACAATTGGCTGGAAACACCATATATTTT. This encodes CASSLQLAGNTIYF. The chain uses TRBV5-4 and TRBJ1-3, with no clear D. Trimming shortened V by 2 bases and J by 2 bases, and 8 bases separated the two germline ends. Germline CDR1 and CDR2: SGHNT and YYREEE (reference sequence). The CDR3 is 14 amino acids. Drawing the rest from reference TRBV5-4 and TRBJ1-3, the complete variable domain is ETGVTQSPTHLIKTRGQQVTLRCSSQSGHNTVSWYQQALGQGPQFIFQYYREEENGRGNFPPRFSGLQFPNYSSELNVNALELDDSALYLCASSLQLAGNTIYFGEGSWLTVV.

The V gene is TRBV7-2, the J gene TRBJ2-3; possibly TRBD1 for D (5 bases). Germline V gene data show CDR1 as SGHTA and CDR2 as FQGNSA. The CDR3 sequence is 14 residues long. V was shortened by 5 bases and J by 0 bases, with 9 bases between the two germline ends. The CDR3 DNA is TGTGCCAGCAGCATGACAGTTAGCACAGATACGCAGTATTTT. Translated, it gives CASSMTVSTDTQYF.

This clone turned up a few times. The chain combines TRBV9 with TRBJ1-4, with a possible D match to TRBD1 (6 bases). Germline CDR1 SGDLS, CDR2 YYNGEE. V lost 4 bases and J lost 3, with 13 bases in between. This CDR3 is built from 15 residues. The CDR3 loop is CASSLRGGANEKLFF. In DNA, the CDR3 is TGTGCCAGCAGCCTGCGAGGGGGAGCTAATGAAAAACTGTTTTTT.

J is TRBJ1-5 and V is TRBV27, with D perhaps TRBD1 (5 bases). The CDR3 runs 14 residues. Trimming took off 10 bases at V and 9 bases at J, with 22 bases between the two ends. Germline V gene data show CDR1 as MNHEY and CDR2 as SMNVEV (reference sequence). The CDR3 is CATGRDGTSGPQHF. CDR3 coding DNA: TGTGCCACCGGGAGGGACGGCACCTCGGGGCCCCAGCATTTT.

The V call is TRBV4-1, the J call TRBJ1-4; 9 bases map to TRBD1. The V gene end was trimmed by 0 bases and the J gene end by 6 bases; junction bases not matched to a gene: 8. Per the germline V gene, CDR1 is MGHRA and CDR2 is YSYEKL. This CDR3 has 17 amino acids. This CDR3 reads CASSQDQDRGRDEKLFF. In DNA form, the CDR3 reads TGCGCCAGCAGCCAAGATCAGGACAGGGGACGAGATGAAAAACTGTTTTTT.

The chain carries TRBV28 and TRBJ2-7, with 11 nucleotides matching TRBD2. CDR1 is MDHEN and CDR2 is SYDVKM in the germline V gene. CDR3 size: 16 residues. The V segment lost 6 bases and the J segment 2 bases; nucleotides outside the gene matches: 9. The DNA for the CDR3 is TGTGCCAGCAGCACCCCACGACTAGCGGGGACCTACGAGCAGTACTTC. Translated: CASSTPRLAGTYEQYF.

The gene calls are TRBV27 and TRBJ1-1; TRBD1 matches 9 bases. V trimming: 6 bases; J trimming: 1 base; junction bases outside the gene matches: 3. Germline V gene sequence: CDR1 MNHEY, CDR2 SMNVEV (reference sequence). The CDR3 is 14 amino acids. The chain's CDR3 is CASSWDRENTEAFF. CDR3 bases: TGTGCCAGCAGCTGGGACAGGGAGAACACTGAAGCTTTCTTT.

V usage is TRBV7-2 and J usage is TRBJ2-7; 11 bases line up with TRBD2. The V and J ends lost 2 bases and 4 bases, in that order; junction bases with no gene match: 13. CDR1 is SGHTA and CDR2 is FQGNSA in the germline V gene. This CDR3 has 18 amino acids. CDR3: CASSLRGGITSGSYEQYF. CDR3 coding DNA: TGTGCCAGCAGCTTAAGGGGGGGGATAACTAGCGGGAGTTACGAGCAGTACTTC.

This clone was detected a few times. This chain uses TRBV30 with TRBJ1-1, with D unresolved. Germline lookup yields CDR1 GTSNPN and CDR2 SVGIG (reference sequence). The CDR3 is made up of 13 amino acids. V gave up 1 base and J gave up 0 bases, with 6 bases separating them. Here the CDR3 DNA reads TGTGCCTGGAGTGCCGCGATGAACACTGAAGCTTTCTTT. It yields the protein CAWSAAMNTEAFF.

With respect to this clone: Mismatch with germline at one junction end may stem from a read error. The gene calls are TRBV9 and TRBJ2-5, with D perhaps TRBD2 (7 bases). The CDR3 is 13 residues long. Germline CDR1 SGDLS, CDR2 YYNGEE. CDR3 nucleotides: TGTGCCAGCAGCGTAGAACCGGCGGGGGCGCATAACTTC. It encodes CASSVEPAGAHNF.

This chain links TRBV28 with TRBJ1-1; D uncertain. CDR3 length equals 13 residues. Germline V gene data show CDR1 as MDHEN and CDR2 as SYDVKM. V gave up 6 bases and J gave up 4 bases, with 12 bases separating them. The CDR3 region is CASSLDLTTEAFF. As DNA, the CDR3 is TGTGCCAGCAGCCTGGACTTAACCACTGAAGCTTTCTTT. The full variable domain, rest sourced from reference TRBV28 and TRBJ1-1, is DVKVTQSSRYLVKRTGEKVFLECVQDMDHENMFWYRQDPGLGLRLIYFSYDVKMKEKGDIPEGYSVSREKKERFSLILESASTNQTSMYLCASSLDLTTEAFFGQGTRLTVV.

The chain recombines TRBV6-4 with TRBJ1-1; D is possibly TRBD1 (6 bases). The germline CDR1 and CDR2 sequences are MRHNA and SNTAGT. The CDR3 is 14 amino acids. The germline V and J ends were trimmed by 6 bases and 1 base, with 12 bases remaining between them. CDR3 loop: CASRPDRSNTEAFF. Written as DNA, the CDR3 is TGTGCCAGCAGACCGGACAGATCGAACACTGAAGCTTTCTTT.

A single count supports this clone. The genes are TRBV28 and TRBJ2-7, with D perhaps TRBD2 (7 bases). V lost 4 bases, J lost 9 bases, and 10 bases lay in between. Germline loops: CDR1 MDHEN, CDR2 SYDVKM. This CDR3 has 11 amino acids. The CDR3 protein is CASSYREGQYF. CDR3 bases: TGTGCCAGCAGTTACAGGGAGGGGCAGTACTTC.

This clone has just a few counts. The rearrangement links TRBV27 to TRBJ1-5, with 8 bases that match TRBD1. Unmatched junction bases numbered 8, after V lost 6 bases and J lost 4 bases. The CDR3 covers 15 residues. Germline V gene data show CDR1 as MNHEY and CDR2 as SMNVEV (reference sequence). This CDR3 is CASSVQGAWNQPQHF. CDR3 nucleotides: TGTGCCAGCAGCGTCCAGGGGGCATGGAATCAGCCCCAGCATTTT.

CDR3 in amino acids: CASNKVDRVLTDTQYF. As DNA, the CDR3 is TGTGCCAGCAACAAAGTGGACAGAGTCCTCACAGATACGCAGTATTTT. The chain has TRBV7-3 and TRBJ2-3; a weak D match, TRBD1 (6 bases). The V end lost 7 bases, the J end lost 2 bases, and 19 bases lay between the germline ends. The V gene's germline CDR1 is SGHTA and CDR2 FQGTGA. There are 16 residues in the CDR3.

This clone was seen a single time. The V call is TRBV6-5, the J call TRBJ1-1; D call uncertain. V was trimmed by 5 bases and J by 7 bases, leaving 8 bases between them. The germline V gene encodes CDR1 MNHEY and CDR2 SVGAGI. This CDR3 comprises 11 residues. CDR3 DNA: TGTGCCAGCAGTGATACAGTTGAAGCTTTCTTT. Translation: CASSDTVEAFF.

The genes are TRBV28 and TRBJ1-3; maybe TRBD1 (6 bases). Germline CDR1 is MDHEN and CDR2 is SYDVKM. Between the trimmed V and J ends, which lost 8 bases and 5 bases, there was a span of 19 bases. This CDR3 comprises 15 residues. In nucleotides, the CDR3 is TGTGCCAGCTGCAGAGCGGGGGGCTCGAGAAACACCATATATTTT. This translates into CASCRAGGSRNTIYF.

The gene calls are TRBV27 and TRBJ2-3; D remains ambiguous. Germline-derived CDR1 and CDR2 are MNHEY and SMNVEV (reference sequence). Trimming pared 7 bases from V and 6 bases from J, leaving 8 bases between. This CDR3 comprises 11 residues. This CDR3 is CASKVEDTQYF. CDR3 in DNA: TGTGCCAGCAAGGTGGAGGATACGCAGTATTTT.

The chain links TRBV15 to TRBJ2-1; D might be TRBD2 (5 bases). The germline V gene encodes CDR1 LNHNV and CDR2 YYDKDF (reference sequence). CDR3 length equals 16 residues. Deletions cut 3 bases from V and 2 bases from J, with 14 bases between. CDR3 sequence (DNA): TGTGCCACCAGCAGGAGTGTCCGGGGAACCTACAATGAGCAGTTCTTC. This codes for CATSRSVRGTYNEQFF.

The CDR3 sequence: CSARGQGPLEQYF. Written as DNA, the CDR3 is TGCAGCGCAAGGGGACAGGGGCCCCTCGAGCAGTACTTC. The rearrangement uses TRBV29-1 and TRBJ2-7; 10 nucleotides agree with TRBD1. The V gene's germline CDR1 is SQVTM and CDR2 ANQGSEA. This CDR3 is built from 13 residues. The V gene end was trimmed by 7 bases and the J gene end by 6 bases; junction bases not matched to a gene: 9.

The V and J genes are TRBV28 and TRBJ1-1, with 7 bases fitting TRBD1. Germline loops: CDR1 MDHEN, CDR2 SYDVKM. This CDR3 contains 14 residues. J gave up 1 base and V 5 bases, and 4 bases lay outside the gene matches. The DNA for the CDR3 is TGTGCCAGCAGTCTGACAGGGCGGAACACTGAAGCTTTCTTT. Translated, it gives CASSLTGRNTEAFF. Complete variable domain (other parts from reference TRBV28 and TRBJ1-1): DVKVTQSSRYLVKRTGEKVFLECVQDMDHENMFWYRQDPGLGLRLIYFSYDVKMKEKGDIPEGYSVSREKKERFSLILESASTNQTSMYLCASSLTGRNTEAFFGQGTRLTVV.

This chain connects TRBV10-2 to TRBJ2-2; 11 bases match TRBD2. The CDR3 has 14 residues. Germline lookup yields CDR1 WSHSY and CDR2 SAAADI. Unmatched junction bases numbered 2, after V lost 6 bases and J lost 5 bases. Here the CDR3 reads CASRTSGSTGELFF. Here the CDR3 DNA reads TGCGCCAGCAGAACTAGCGGGAGTACCGGGGAGCTGTTTTTT.